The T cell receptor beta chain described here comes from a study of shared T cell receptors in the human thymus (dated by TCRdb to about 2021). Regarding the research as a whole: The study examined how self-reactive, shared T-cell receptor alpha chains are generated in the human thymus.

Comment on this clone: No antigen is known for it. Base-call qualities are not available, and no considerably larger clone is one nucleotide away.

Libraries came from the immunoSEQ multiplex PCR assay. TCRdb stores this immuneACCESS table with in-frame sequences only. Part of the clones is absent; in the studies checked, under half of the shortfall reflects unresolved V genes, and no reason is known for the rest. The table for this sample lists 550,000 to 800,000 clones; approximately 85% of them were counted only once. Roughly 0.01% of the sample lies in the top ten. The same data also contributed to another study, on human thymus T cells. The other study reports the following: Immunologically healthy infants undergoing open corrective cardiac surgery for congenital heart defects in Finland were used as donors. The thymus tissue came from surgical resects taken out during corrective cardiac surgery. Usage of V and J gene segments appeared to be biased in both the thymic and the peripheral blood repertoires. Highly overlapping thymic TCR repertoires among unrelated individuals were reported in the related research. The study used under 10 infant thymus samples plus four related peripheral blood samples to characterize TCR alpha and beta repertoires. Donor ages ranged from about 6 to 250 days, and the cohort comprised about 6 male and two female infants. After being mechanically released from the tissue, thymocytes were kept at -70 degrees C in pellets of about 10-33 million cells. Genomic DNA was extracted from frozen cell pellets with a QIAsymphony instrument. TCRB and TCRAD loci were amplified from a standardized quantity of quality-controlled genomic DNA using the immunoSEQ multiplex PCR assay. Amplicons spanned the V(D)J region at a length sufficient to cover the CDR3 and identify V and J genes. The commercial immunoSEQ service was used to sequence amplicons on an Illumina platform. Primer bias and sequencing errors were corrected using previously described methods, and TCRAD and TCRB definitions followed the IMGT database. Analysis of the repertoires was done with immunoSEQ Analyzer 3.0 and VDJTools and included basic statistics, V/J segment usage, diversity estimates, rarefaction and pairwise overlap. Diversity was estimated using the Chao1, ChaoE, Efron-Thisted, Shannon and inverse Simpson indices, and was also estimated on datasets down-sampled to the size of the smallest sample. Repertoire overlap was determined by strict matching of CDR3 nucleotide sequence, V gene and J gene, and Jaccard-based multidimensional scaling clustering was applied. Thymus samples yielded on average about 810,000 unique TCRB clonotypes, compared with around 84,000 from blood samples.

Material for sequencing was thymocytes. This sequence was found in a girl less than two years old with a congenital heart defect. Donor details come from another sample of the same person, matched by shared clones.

The DNA sequence follows: TGCGCCAGCAGCTCTGGGACAGGGAATAGTTCCTATAATTCACCCCTCCACTTT. This is translated as CASSSGTGNSSYNSPLHF. The chain was built from TRBV5-1 and TRBJ1-6; 9 middle bases align to TRBD1. The CDR3 covers 18 residues, taking in both the cysteine and the phenylalanine. Kept here is only the CDR3 DNA, which spans 54 bases and is read in frame from base 1. V lost 3 bases and J lost 1 base, and the count of bases not matched to a germline gene is 8. CDR1 is given as SGHRS and CDR2 as YFSETQ, both from the germline V gene.